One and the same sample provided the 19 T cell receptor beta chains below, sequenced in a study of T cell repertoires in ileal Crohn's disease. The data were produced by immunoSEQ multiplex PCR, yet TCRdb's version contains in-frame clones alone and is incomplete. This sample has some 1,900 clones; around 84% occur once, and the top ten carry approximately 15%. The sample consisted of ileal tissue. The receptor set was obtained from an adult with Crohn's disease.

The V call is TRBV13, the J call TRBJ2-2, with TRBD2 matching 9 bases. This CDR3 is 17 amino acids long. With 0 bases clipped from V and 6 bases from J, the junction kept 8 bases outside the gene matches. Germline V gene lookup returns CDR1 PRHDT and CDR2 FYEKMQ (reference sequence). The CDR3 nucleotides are TGTGCCAGCAGCTTAGGATTAGCGGGGGACTATCCCGGGGAGCTGTTTTTT. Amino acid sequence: CASSLGLAGDYPGELFF.

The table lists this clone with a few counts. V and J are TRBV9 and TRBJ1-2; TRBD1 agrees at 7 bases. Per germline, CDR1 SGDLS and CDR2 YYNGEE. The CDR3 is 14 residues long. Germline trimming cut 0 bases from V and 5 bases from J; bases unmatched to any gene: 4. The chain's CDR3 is CASSVGGGEYGYTF. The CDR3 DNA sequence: TGTGCCAGCAGCGTAGGAGGGGGCGAGTATGGCTACACCTTC. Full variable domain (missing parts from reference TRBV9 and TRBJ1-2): DSGVTQTPKHLITATGQRVTLRCSPRSGDLSVYWYQQSLDQGLQFLIQYYNGEERAKGNILERFSAQQFPDLHSELNLSSLELGDSALYFCASSVGGGEYGYTFGSGTRLTVV.

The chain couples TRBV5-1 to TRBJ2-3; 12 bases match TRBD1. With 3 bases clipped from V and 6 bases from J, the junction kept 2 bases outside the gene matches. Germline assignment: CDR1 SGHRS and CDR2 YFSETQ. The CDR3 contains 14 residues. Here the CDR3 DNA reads TGCGCCAGCAGCTCGGGACAGGGGGCGGATACGCAGTATTTT. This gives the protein CASSSGQGADTQYF.

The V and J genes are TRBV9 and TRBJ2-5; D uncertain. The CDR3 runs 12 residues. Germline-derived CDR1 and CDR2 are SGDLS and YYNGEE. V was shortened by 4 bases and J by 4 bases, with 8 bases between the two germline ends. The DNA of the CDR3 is TGTGCCAGCAGCTTTCCTTCAGAGACCCAGTACTTC. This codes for CASSFPSETQYF.

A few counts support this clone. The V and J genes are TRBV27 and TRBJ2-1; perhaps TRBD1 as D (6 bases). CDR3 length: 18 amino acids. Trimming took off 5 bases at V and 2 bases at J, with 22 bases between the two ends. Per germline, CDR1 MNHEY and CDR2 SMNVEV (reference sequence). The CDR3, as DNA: TGTGCCAGCAGTCGCCACCTAACAGGGACCTTTACCTACAATGAGCAGTTCTTC. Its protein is CASSRHLTGTFTYNEQFF.

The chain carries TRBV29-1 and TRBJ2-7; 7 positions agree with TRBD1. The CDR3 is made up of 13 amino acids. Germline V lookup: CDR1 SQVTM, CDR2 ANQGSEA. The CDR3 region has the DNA TGCAGGTTCCGGGACAGTCCTTCCTACGAGCAGTACTTC. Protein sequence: CRFRDSPSYEQYF.

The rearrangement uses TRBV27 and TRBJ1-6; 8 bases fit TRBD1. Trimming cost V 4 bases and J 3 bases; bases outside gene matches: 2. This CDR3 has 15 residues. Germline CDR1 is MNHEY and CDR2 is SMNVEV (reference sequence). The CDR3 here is CASSSQGDYNSPLHF. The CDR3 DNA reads TGTGCCAGCAGTTCACAGGGGGACTATAATTCACCCCTCCACTTT.

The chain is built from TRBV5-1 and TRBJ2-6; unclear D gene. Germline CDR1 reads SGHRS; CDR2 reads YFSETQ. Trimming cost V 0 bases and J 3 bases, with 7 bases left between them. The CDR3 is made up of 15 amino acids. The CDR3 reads CASSLGALGANVLTF. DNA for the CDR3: TGCGCCAGCAGCTTGGGGGCCCTTGGGGCCAACGTCCTGACTTTC.

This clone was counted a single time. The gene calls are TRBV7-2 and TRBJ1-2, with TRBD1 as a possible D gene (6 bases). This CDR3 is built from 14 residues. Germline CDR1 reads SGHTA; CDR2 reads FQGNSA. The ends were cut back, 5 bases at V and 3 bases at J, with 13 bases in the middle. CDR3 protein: CASSGDRTDYGYTF. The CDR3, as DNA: TGTGCCAGCAGCGGGGATCGGACAGACTATGGCTACACCTTC.

CDR3 amino acids: CASSQDQASYEQYF. The CDR3 DNA follows: TGCGCCAGCAGCCAAGACCAAGCCTCCTACGAGCAGTACTTC. This chain connects TRBV4-1 to TRBJ2-7; D is unresolved. Trimming stripped 0 bases from V and 0 bases from J, with 6 bases between. Looked up from germline, CDR1 is MGHRA and CDR2 is YSYEKL. This CDR3 contains 14 residues.

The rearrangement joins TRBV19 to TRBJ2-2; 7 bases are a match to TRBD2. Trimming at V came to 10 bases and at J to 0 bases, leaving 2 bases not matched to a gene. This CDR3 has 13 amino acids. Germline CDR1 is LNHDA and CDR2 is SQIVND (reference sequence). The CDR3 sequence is CAMAGANTGELFF. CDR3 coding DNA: TGTGCCATGGCGGGGGCGAACACCGGGGAGCTGTTTTTT.

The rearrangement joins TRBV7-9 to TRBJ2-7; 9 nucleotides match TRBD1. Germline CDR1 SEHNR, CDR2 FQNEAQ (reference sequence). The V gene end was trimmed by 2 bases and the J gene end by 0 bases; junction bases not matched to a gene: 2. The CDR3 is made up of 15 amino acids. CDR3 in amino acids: CASSLKGQGSYEQYF. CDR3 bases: TGTGCCAGCAGCTTAAAGGGACAGGGCTCCTACGAGCAGTACTTC.

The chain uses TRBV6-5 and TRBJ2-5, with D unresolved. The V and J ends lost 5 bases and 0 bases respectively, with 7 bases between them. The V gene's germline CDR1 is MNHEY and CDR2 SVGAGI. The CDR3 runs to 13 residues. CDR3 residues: CASSPVYQETQYF. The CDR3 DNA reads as TGTGCCAGCAGTCCAGTTTACCAAGAGACCCAGTACTTC.

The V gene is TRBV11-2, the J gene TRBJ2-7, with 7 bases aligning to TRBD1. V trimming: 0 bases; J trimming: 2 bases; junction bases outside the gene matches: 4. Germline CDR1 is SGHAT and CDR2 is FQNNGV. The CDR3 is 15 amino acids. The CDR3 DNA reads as TGTGCCAGCAGCTTAGAAGGGACAGTAACCTACGAGCAGTACTTC. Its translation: CASSLEGTVTYEQYF.

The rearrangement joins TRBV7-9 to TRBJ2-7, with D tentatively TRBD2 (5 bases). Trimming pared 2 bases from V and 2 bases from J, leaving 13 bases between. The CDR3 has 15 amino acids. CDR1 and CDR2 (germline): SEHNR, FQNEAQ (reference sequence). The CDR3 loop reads CASSLKGAGAYEQYF. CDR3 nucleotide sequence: TGTGCCAGCAGCTTAAAGGGAGCAGGCGCCTACGAGCAGTACTTC.

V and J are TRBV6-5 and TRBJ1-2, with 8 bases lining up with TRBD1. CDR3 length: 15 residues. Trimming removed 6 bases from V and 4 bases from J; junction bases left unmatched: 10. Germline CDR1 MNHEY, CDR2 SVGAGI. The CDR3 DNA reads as TGTGCCAGCAGCCTACAGACAGGGGTCTCCTATGGCTACACCTTC. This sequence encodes CASSLQTGVSYGYTF.

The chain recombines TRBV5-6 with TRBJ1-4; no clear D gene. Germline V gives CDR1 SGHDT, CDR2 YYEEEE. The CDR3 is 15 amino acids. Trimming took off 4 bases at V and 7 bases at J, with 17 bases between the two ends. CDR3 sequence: CASSAAGGVTEKLFF. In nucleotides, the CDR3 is TGTGCCAGCAGCGCCGCGGGTGGGGTGACTGAAAAACTGTTTTTT.

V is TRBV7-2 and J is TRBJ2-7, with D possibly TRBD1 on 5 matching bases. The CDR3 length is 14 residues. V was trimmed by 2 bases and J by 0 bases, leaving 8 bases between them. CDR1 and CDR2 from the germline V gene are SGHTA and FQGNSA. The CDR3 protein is CASSLLTASYEQYF. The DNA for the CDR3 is TGTGCCAGCAGCTTATTGACAGCCTCCTACGAGCAGTACTTC.

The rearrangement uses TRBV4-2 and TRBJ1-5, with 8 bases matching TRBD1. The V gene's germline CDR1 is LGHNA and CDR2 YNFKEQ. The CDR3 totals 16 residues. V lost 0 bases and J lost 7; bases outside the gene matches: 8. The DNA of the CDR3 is TGTGCCAGCAGCCAAGAGACAGGGGAGGGACTACAGCCCCAGCATTTT. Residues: CASSQETGEGLQPQHF.